This T cell receptor (beta chain) was recovered during a study of CD8 T cells in Susac syndrome. Trimming took 5 bases from V and 7 from J; bases not matched to a gene: 9. The CDR3 is 15 amino acids. Germline CDR1 and CDR2: SGHAT and FQNNGV. Reverse transcription of about 0.45 to 1 ug RNA was carried out with random hexamers. One entry per CDR3 protein, called by TCRdb with MiXCR from the immunoSEQ multiplex PCR reads. The table shows some 120,000 distinct CDR3 sequences, with around 95% occurring only once. The chain couples TRBV11-2 to TRBJ2-1; the match to TRBD2 covers 9 bases. The clonotype originates from a human donor in good health. Sequenced sample: CD4+ T cells from PBMCs. The CDR3 sequence: CASSKGVAGANEQFF. The CDR3 nucleotides are TGTGCCAGCAGCAAGGGTGTAGCGGGAGCAAATGAGCAGTTCTTC.